These 15 T cell receptor beta chains were all obtained from the same sample, sequenced in a study of blood T cell repertoires in COVID-19. This table comes from immunoSEQ multiplex PCR, and its TCRdb copy is limited to in-frame clones, with some not included. The table shows 150,000 to 200,000 clones, with about 86% occurring only once. Sequenced input: peripheral blood. These receptors were obtained from a human donor with acute or convalescent COVID-19. The donor label of this sample is uncertain.

This rearrangement joins TRBV19 to TRBJ1-1; D unresolved. From germline, CDR1 is LNHDA and CDR2 SQIVND (reference sequence). This CDR3 has 15 amino acids. The ends were cut back, 0 bases at V and 6 bases at J, with 14 bases in the middle. CDR3 in amino acids: CASSIDLVFGAEAFF. Written as DNA, the CDR3 is TGTGCCAGTAGTATAGATCTAGTGTTCGGAGCTGAAGCTTTCTTT.

The V and J genes are TRBV14 and TRBJ2-3, with a tentative D call TRBD2 (5 bases). CDR3 size: 14 residues. Per the germline V gene, CDR1 is SGHDN and CDR2 is FVKESK. The V end was cut by 6 bases, the J end by 0 bases, with 10 bases between. The DNA of the CDR3 is TGTGCCAGCAGAGGGAGAATAAGCACAGATACGCAGTATTTT. Its protein is CASRGRISTDTQYF.

This chain connects TRBV13 to TRBJ2-3; D gene uncertain. Germline-derived CDR1 and CDR2 are PRHDT and FYEKMQ (reference sequence). V lost 3 bases to trimming and J lost 6 bases, with 4 bases between them. The CDR3 length is 11 residues. DNA for the CDR3: TGTGCCAGCAGCTTGAGGGATACGCAGTATTTT. This translates into CASSLRDTQYF.

The chain combines TRBV7-7 with TRBJ2-1; the match to TRBD2 covers 8 bases. The CDR3 is made up of 16 amino acids. V shed 1 base and J 9 bases; nucleotides not matched to a gene: 11. In germline, CDR1 is SSHAT, CDR2 FNYEAQ (reference sequence). The CDR3 protein is CASSLDLLAGMSEQFF. In DNA, the CDR3 is TGTGCCAGCAGCTTAGATTTATTAGCGGGAATGAGTGAGCAGTTCTTC.

This rearrangement joins TRBV15 to TRBJ2-1; TRBD2 agrees at 8 bases. CDR1 is LNHNV, CDR2 YYDKDF, per germline (reference sequence). The V gene end was trimmed by 5 bases and the J gene end by 5 bases; junction bases not matched to a gene: 14. The CDR3 is 17 amino acids. CDR3 protein: CATSPPRRAGVNNEQFF. The CDR3 DNA follows: TGTGCCACCAGCCCCCCTAGGAGAGCGGGAGTGAACAATGAGCAGTTCTTC.

J is TRBJ1-2 and V is TRBV7-9; D ambiguous. Germline V gene lookup returns CDR1 SEHNR and CDR2 FQNEAQ (reference sequence). Trimming removed 5 bases at V and 0 bases at J, with 16 bases between. The CDR3 runs to 16 residues. For the CDR3, the DNA is TGTGCCAGCAGCGCCCATTCGCGGCTTTCTAACTATGGCTACACCTTC. Translating it yields CASSAHSRLSNYGYTF.

The CDR3 reads CASSSQPGSTDTQYF. In nucleotides, the CDR3 is TGTGCCAGCAGCTCCCAACCGGGGAGCACAGATACGCAGTATTTT. The rearrangement joins TRBV7-3 to TRBJ2-3; D perhaps matches TRBD2 (5 bases). Germline loops: CDR1 SGHTA, CDR2 FQGTGA. The V end was cut by 4 bases, the J end by 0 bases, with 11 bases between. This CDR3 has 15 amino acids.

This clone occurred many times. J is TRBJ1-2 and V is TRBV20-1, with a weak D call TRBD1 (5 bases). The V end lost 3 bases, the J end lost 7 bases, and 6 bases lay between the germline ends. The CDR3 loop spans 10 amino acids. Germline lookup yields CDR1 DFQATT and CDR2 SNEGSKA (reference sequence). The CDR3 here is CSASGAGYTF. The CDR3 region has the DNA TGCAGTGCTAGTGGGGCTGGCTACACCTTC.

This clone was seen just once. This sequence joins TRBV19 and TRBJ1-2, with 10 bases lining up with TRBD1. Germline V gene sequence: CDR1 LNHDA, CDR2 SQIVND (reference sequence). This CDR3 has 14 amino acids. J lost 4 bases, V lost 7 bases, and 6 bases had no gene match. CDR3: CASNLGQGPYGYTF. The CDR3 coding sequence is TGTGCCAGTAACTTGGGACAGGGGCCCTATGGCTACACCTTC.

The chain links TRBV5-6 to TRBJ1-2; weak D call: TRBD1 (6 bases). Per the germline V gene, CDR1 is SGHDT and CDR2 is YYEEEE. Trimming pared 2 bases from V and 2 bases from J, leaving 10 bases between. CDR3 length: 14 residues. CDR3: CASSFDRSNYGYTF. In nucleotides, the CDR3 is TGTGCCAGCAGCTTTGACAGGAGCAACTATGGCTACACCTTC.

The chain links TRBV6-5 to TRBJ2-1; 9 nucleotides match TRBD2. Trimming cost V 3 bases and J 5 bases; bases outside gene matches: 2. The CDR3 totals 14 residues. The germline CDR1 and CDR2 sequences are MNHEY and SVGAGI. CDR3 amino acids: CASSYAGGDNEQFF. The CDR3 DNA reads TGTGCCAGCAGTTATGCGGGGGGGGACAATGAGCAGTTCTTC.

The V gene is TRBV2, the J gene TRBJ2-7; D remains unclear. Germline loops: CDR1 SNHLY, CDR2 FYNNEI. V was cut by 6 bases and J by 1 base, with 7 bases left in between. The CDR3 sequence is 12 residues long. The DNA for the CDR3 is TGTGCCAGCAGGGGCAATTCCTACGAGCAGTACTTC. The encoded protein is CASRGNSYEQYF.

The gene calls are TRBV10-2 and TRBJ1-2; unclear D gene. The V gene's germline CDR1 is WSHSY and CDR2 SAAADI. CDR3 length: 13 amino acids. Trimming cost V 2 bases and J 5 bases, with 9 bases left between them. CDR3 region: CASSEEARYGYTF. In DNA, the CDR3 is TGCGCCAGCAGTGAGGAGGCTCGGTATGGCTACACCTTC.

This clone was counted only a few times. CDR3 in DNA: TGTGCCAGCAGCCGGGGACAGGGGATCTCCTACGAGCAGTACTTC. Its protein product is CASSRGQGISYEQYF. The rearrangement uses TRBV14 and TRBJ2-7; TRBD1 matches 10 bases. CDR3 length: 15 amino acids. The V and J ends lost 4 bases and 0 bases, in that order; junction bases with no gene match: 3. Germline CDR1 is SGHDN and CDR2 is FVKESK.

This clone appeared once. The J gene is TRBJ2-2, the V gene TRBV2; 9 bases match TRBD1. The CDR3 covers 16 residues. V shed 4 bases and J 5 bases; nucleotides not matched to a gene: 8. In germline, CDR1 is SNHLY, CDR2 FYNNEI. CDR3 sequence: CASSVDRGTSTGELFF. As DNA, the CDR3 is TGTGCCAGCAGTGTTGACAGGGGGACGTCAACCGGGGAGCTGTTTTTT.